Following are 29 T cell receptor beta chains from one sample sequenced in a study of cytomegalovirus exposure and HLA in healthy donors. Primers included in the PCR were 60 Vbeta and 13 Jbeta primers. This table comes from immunoSEQ multiplex PCR, and its TCRdb copy is limited to in-frame clones, with some not included. The top ten hold about 1.8% of the sample, which has about 140,000 clones, about 66% seen once. Sequenced material: PBMCs. The receptors stem from a male donor in good health and CMV-seronegative.

The genes are TRBV2 and TRBJ2-5; 8 bases map to TRBD2. V lost 5 bases to trimming and J lost 2 bases; unmatched junction nucleotides: 13. The CDR3 length is 17 residues. CDR1 is SNHLY and CDR2 is FYNNEI in the germline V gene. CDR3: CASSPPRASGPQETQYF. The CDR3 DNA sequence: TGTGCCAGCAGTCCCCCCAGAGCTAGCGGGCCTCAAGAGACCCAGTACTTC.

This clone was counted many times. This chain joins TRBV7-9 and TRBJ1-5; no definite D call. CDR1 SEHNR and CDR2 FQNEAQ come from the germline V gene (reference sequence). Trimming pared 5 bases from V and 0 bases from J, leaving 11 bases between. The CDR3 is 15 residues long. In nucleotides, the CDR3 is TGTGCCAGCAGCCGATTCACAGATAGCAATCAGCCCCAGCATTTT. It codes for CASSRFTDSNQPQHF.

This chain links TRBV5-1 with TRBJ1-2; the match to TRBD1 covers 8 bases. The CDR3 runs to 14 residues. V was pared by 6 bases and J by 8 bases, with 12 bases of the junction left unmatched. CDR1 and CDR2 from the germline V gene are SGHRS and YFSETQ. CDR3 sequence (DNA): TGCGCCAGCAACTCAGGGGGCACTCCCAGCGGCTACACCTTC. Amino acids: CASNSGGTPSGYTF.

The V gene is TRBV20-1, the J gene TRBJ1-1; D gene unclear. Germline V gene data show CDR1 as DFQATT and CDR2 as SNEGSKA (reference sequence). The germline V and J ends were trimmed by 6 bases and 6 bases, with 11 bases remaining between them. This CDR3 has 11 amino acids. DNA of the CDR3: TGCAGTGCCTACTCCCGGGCTGAAGCTTTCTTT. This codes for CSAYSRAEAFF.

Written as DNA, the CDR3 is TGCGCCAGCAGCGTCCCGGGACTAGCGGGGAACAATGAGCAGTTCTTC. Protein sequence: CASSVPGLAGNNEQFF. The J gene is TRBJ2-1, the V gene TRBV5-1; 13 nucleotides align to TRBD2. The germline V gene encodes CDR1 SGHRS and CDR2 YFSETQ. CDR3 size: 16 residues. Trimming at V came to 4 bases and at J to 5 bases, leaving 6 bases not matched to a gene.

The rearrangement uses TRBV5-6 and TRBJ1-1, with 8 nucleotides matching TRBD1. V dropped 2 bases and J dropped 2; count of bases not matched to a gene: 8. Germline V gene data show CDR1 as SGHDT and CDR2 as YYEEEE. This CDR3 has 16 amino acids. CDR3 loop: CASSFYLTGANTEAFF. For the CDR3, the DNA is TGTGCCAGCAGCTTTTACCTGACAGGGGCTAACACTGAAGCTTTCTTT.

Of note for this clone: The same CDR3 arises from other DNA sequences in this sample as well. The chain uses TRBV30 and TRBJ1-5; possibly TRBD1 for D (6 bases). The CDR3 is made up of 13 amino acids. Trimming removed 2 bases from V and 3 bases from J, with 8 bases in between. Germline V gene sequence: CDR1 GTSNPN, CDR2 SVGIG (reference sequence). CDR3 in amino acids: CAWSRQDNQPQHF. CDR3 DNA sequence: TGTGCCTGGAGTAGACAGGACAATCAGCCCCAGCATTTT.

The genes are TRBV27 and TRBJ1-6; D gene ambiguous. The ends were cut back, 4 bases at V and 6 bases at J, with 13 bases in the middle. Germline V CDR1 and CDR2: MNHEY, SMNVEV (reference sequence). The CDR3 is 15 residues long. This chain's CDR3 is CASSYNSFSNSPLHF. The CDR3 DNA sequence: TGTGCCAGCAGTTATAACAGTTTTTCTAATTCACCCCTCCACTTT.

This clone has more than one count but fewer than ten. The chain couples TRBV4-1 to TRBJ2-7; 9 nucleotides agree with TRBD2. Per germline, CDR1 MGHRA and CDR2 YSYEKL. The CDR3 is 17 amino acids. J lost 3 bases, V lost 5 bases, and 14 bases had no gene match. CDR3 nucleotides: TGCGCCAGCAGCATTATAGCGGGGGCCGGATCCCGCTACGAGCAGTACTTC. It encodes CASSIIAGAGSRYEQYF.

The V call is TRBV5-4, the J call TRBJ2-1; TRBD2 agrees at 13 bases. Trimming removed 3 bases from V and 2 bases from J; junction bases left unmatched: 8. Germline V lookup: CDR1 SGHNT, CDR2 YYREEE (reference sequence). The CDR3 loop spans 18 amino acids. The CDR3 here is CASSSGLAGAIPYNEQFF. The CDR3 DNA reads TGTGCCAGCAGCTCAGGACTAGCGGGGGCCATACCCTACAATGAGCAGTTCTTC.

The V and J genes are TRBV5-1 and TRBJ1-6; TRBD1 matches 7 bases. Per germline, CDR1 SGHRS and CDR2 YFSETQ. V gave up 2 bases and J gave up 10 bases; unmatched junction bases: 6. The CDR3 consists of 14 residues. The CDR3 coding sequence is TGCGCCAGCAGCTTAGGCAGGGGGGTGTCACCCCTCCACTTT. It yields the protein CASSLGRGVSPLHF. The complete variable domain, with remaining parts taken from reference TRBV5-1 and TRBJ1-6, reads KAGVTQTPRYLIKTRGQQVTLSCSPISGHRSVSWYQQTPGQGLQFLFEYFSETQRNKGNFPGRFSGRQFSNSRSEMNVSTLELGDSALYLCASSLGRGVSPLHFGNGTRLTVT.

The rearrangement joins TRBV2 to TRBJ1-4; D unresolved. CDR1 and CDR2 (germline): SNHLY, FYNNEI. The CDR3 sequence is 14 residues long. The V end lost 8 bases, the J end lost 0 bases, and 10 bases lay between the germline ends. CDR3 in DNA: TGTGCCAGCTCGTGGCTGACAACTAATGAAAAACTGTTTTTT. Translated, it gives CASSWLTTNEKLFF.

V usage is TRBV9 and J usage is TRBJ2-7; the D is unclear. Germline lookup yields CDR1 SGDLS and CDR2 YYNGEE. The CDR3 sequence is 14 residues long. The ends were cut back, 5 bases at V and 2 bases at J, with 14 bases in the middle. The CDR3 DNA reads as TGTGCCAGCAGTGCTGGCGGTGACGCCTACGAGCAGTACTTC. Amino acids: CASSAGGDAYEQYF.

CDR3 coding DNA: TGTGCCAGCAGCTTAGAGGGTTTGGGGCGGTATGGCTACACCTTC. It translates to CASSLEGLGRYGYTF. The rearrangement links TRBV7-9 to TRBJ1-2; possible D gene TRBD1, 5 bases. CDR1 and CDR2 (germline): SEHNR, FQNEAQ (reference sequence). There are 15 residues in the CDR3. Trimming left V 1 base short and J 5 bases short, with 14 bases between.

The gene calls are TRBV6-6 and TRBJ1-4; D gene ambiguous. Germline lookup yields CDR1 MNHNY and CDR2 SVGAGI (reference sequence). Trimming took off 5 bases at V and 8 bases at J, with 15 bases between the two ends. This CDR3 is 14 amino acids long. CDR3 in DNA: TGTGCCAGCAGTCTCCGGGGAGTTTGGGAAAAACTGTTTTTT. This gives the protein CASSLRGVWEKLFF.

This clone was observed a handful of times. The gene calls are TRBV7-9 and TRBJ2-3; 8 positions match TRBD2. The CDR3 is made up of 16 amino acids. V was pared by 4 bases and J by 2 bases, with 8 bases of the junction left unmatched. The V gene's germline CDR1 is SEHNR and CDR2 FQNEAQ (reference sequence). The CDR3 DNA reads TGTGCCAGCAGCTGGGGGGGAGCGGGGGACACAGATACGCAGTATTTT. It translates to CASSWGGAGDTDTQYF.

This chain connects TRBV18 to TRBJ1-5; 9 bases are a match to TRBD1. Germline V lookup: CDR1 KGHSH, CDR2 LQKENI. This CDR3 region has 16 residues. The V and J ends lost 8 bases and 0 bases, in that order; junction bases with no gene match: 8. Here the CDR3 DNA reads TGTGCCAGCGCATCGGGACAGGGATATAGCAATCAGCCCCAGCATTTT. Protein sequence: CASASGQGYSNQPQHF.

This clone was seen a few times. The chain couples TRBV5-4 to TRBJ2-3, with 11 bases that match TRBD2. The ends lost 4 bases at V and 1 base at J; junction bases unmatched: 8. Germline V gives CDR1 SGHNT, CDR2 YYREEE (reference sequence). This CDR3 has 17 amino acids. Here the CDR3 reads CASSLLLAGARTDTQYF. The CDR3 coding sequence is TGTGCCAGCAGCCTCTTACTAGCGGGGGCTCGCACAGATACGCAGTATTTT.

The V and J genes are TRBV6-7 and TRBJ2-7, with TRBD1 identical over 8 bases. TRBV6-7 is flagged as an ORF with uncertain function. Germline trimming cut 4 bases from V and 6 bases from J; bases unmatched to any gene: 17. CDR3 length: 17 residues. CDR3 in amino acids: CASSSVPYRTGIREQYF. The CDR3 region has the DNA TGTGCCAGCAGTTCCGTCCCCTATCGGACAGGGATACGCGAGCAGTACTTC.

The chain employs TRBV7-8 and TRBJ1-5, with D possibly being TRBD1 (5 bases). V was shortened by 1 base and J by 7 bases, with 14 bases between the two germline ends. The CDR3 is 15 residues long. Germline V CDR1 and CDR2: SGHVS, FQNEAQ. The CDR3: CASSLEGQLRQPQHF. The CDR3 DNA reads as TGTGCCAGCAGCTTAGAGGGGCAGCTACGGCAGCCCCAGCATTTT.

This chain links TRBV7-9 with TRBJ1-2; D remains unclear. Germline V lookup: CDR1 SEHNR, CDR2 FQNEAQ (reference sequence). This CDR3 has 13 amino acids. The V end was cut by 2 bases, the J end by 3 bases, with 7 bases between. The chain's CDR3 is CASSLLQDYGYTF. The CDR3 region has the DNA TGTGCCAGCAGCTTACTCCAGGACTATGGCTACACCTTC.

The chain has TRBV15 and TRBJ1-5, with D perhaps matching TRBD1 (5 bases). Trimming stripped 5 bases from V and 7 bases from J, with 12 bases between. The V gene's germline CDR1 is LNHNV and CDR2 YYDKDF (reference sequence). This CDR3 comprises 13 residues. CDR3 nucleotide sequence: TGTGCCACCAGCGGTGGGGGGGGGCAGCCCCAGCATTTT. Protein: CATSGGGGQPQHF.

The V call is TRBV6-5, the J call TRBJ2-3, with D unclear. The CDR3 has 14 amino acids. V shed 3 bases and J shed 3 bases, with 10 bases lying between them. In germline, CDR1 is MNHEY, CDR2 SVGAGI. The CDR3 DNA reads as TGTGCCAGCAGTTATTCCGTCGGGACAGATACGCAGTATTTT. It encodes CASSYSVGTDTQYF.

The rearrangement uses TRBV29-1 and TRBJ2-7; maybe TRBD1 (6 bases). Trimming left V 6 bases short and J 5 bases short, with 17 bases between. This CDR3 spans 13 amino acids. Germline CDR1 reads SQVTM; CDR2 reads ANQGSEA. The CDR3 spells CSVLQGLGHEQYF. The CDR3 region has the DNA TGCAGCGTCTTACAGGGTTTAGGCCACGAGCAGTACTTC.

The rearrangement uses TRBV5-1 and TRBJ1-2; D is uncertain. V lost 0 bases to trimming and J lost 3 bases, with 12 bases between them. Germline V gene lookup returns CDR1 SGHRS and CDR2 YFSETQ. The CDR3 runs to 15 residues. The CDR3 DNA reads TGCGCCAGCAGCTTGGTAGGCGGGCAGGACTATGGCTACACCTTC. As protein: CASSLVGGQDYGYTF.

The V and J genes are TRBV7-8 and TRBJ1-5; D is unclear. Germline V gene lookup returns CDR1 SGHVS and CDR2 FQNEAQ. V gave up 4 bases and J gave up 7 bases, with 17 bases separating them. The CDR3 is made up of 15 amino acids. CDR3 residues: CASSSAVSGGQPQHF. The DNA for the CDR3 is TGTGCCAGCAGCTCAGCAGTCTCGGGAGGGCAGCCCCAGCATTTT.

The CDR3 coding sequence is TGTGCCAGCAGTTCTAGCTCCTATAATTCACCCCTCCACTTT. It translates to CASSSSSYNSPLHF. This rearrangement joins TRBV28 to TRBJ1-6, with unresolved D. This CDR3 comprises 14 residues. Trimming pared 4 bases from V and 0 bases from J, leaving 4 bases between. Germline loops: CDR1 MDHEN, CDR2 SYDVKM. The variable domain in full, completed from reference TRBV28 and TRBJ1-6, reads DVKVTQSSRYLVKRTGEKVFLECVQDMDHENMFWYRQDPGLGLRLIYFSYDVKMKEKGDIPEGYSVSREKKERFSLILESASTNQTSMYLCASSSSSYNSPLHFGNGTRLTVT.

V gene TRBV27 combines with J gene TRBJ2-7; D may be TRBD2 (5 bases). The CDR3 sequence is 15 residues long. The V end was cut by 2 bases, the J end by 2 bases, with 13 bases between. In germline, CDR1 is MNHEY, CDR2 SMNVEV (reference sequence). The chain's CDR3 is CASSLSLAMAYEQYF. CDR3 DNA sequence: TGTGCCAGCAGTTTAAGCCTAGCAATGGCCTACGAGCAGTACTTC.

V usage is TRBV5-1 and J usage is TRBJ1-1; D is uncertain. Trimming shortened V by 4 bases and J by 4 bases, and 14 bases separated the two germline ends. CDR3 size: 14 residues. In germline, CDR1 is SGHRS, CDR2 YFSETQ. The CDR3 nucleotides read TGCGCCAGCAGCCTCGGAGCCACGGGCACTGAAGCTTTCTTT. Residues: CASSLGATGTEAFF.